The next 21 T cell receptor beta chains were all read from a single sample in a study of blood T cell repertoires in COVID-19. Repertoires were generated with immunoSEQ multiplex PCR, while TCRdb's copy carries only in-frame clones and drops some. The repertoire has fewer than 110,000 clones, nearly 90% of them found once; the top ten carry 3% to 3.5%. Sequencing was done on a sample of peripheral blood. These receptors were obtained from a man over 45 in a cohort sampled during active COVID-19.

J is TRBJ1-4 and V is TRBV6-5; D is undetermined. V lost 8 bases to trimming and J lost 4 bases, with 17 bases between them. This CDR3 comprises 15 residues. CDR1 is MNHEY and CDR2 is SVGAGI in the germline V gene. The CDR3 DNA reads TGTGCCAGCGGGTCGGGGTCGGCCGGTAATGAAAAACTGTTTTTT. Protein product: CASGSGSAGNEKLFF.

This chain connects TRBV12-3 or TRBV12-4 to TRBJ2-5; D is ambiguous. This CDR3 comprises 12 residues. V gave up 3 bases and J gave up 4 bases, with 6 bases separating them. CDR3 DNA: TGTGCCAGCAGTTTCACTCGAGAGACCCAGTACTTC. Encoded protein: CASSFTRETQYF.

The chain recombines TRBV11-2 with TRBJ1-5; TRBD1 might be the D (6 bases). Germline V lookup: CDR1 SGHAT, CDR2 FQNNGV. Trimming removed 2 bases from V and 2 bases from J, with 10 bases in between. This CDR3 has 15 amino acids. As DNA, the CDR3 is TGTGCCAGCAGCTTATCAGGGGTGGGCAATCAGCCCCAGCATTTT. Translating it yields CASSLSGVGNQPQHF.

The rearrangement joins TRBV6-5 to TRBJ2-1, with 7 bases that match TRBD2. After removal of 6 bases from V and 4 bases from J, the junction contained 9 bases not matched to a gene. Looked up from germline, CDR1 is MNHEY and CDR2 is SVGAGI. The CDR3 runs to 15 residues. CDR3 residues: CASSGRGEGYNEQFF. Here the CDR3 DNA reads TGTGCCAGCAGCGGCCGGGGGGAGGGGTACAATGAGCAGTTCTTC.

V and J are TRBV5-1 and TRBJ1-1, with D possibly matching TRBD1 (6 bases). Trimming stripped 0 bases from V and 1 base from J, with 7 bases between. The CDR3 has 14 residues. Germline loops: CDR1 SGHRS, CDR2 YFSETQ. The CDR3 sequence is CASSLGGPNTEAFF. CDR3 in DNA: TGCGCCAGCAGCTTGGGGGGGCCGAACACTGAAGCTTTCTTT.

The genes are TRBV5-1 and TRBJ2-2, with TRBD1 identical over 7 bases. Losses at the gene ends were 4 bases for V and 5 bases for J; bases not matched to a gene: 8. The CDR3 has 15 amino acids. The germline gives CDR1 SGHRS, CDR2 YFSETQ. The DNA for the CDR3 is TGCGCCAGCAGCCCGACAGGGCGTGGTACCGGGGAGCTGTTTTTT. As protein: CASSPTGRGTGELFF. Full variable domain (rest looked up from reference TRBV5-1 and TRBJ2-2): KAGVTQTPRYLIKTRGQQVTLSCSPISGHRSVSWYQQTPGQGLQFLFEYFSETQRNKGNFPGRFSGRQFSNSRSEMNVSTLELGDSALYLCASSPTGRGTGELFFGEGSRLTVL.

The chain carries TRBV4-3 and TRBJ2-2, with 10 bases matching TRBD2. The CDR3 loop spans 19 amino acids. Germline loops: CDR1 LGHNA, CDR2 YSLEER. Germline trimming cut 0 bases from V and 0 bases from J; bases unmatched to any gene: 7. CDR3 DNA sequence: TGCGCCAGCAGCCAAGAGTGGTCTAGCGGGGGAGCGAACACCGGGGAGCTGTTTTTT. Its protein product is CASSQEWSSGGANTGELFF.

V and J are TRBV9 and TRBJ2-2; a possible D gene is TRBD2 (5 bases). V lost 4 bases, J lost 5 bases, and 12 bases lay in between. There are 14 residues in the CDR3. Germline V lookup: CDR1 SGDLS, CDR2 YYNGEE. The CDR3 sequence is CASSPQGRTGELFF. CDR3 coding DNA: TGTGCCAGCAGCCCCCAAGGGAGAACCGGGGAGCTGTTTTTT.

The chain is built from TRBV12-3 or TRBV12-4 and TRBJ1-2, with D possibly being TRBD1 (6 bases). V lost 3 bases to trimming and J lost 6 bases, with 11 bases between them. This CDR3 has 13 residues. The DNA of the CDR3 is TGTGCCAGCAGTTTTGACAGGTCGAATGGCTACACCTTC. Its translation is CASSFDRSNGYTF.

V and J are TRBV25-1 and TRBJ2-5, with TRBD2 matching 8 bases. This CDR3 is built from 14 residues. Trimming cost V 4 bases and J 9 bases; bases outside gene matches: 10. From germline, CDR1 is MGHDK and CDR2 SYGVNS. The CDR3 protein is CASSAAGGGEAQYF. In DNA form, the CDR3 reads TGTGCCAGCAGTGCCGCGGGGGGAGGGGAAGCCCAGTACTTC. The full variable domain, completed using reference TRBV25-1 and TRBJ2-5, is EADIYQTPRYLVIGTGKKITLECSQTMGHDKMYWYQQDPGMELHLIHYSYGVNSTEKGDLSSESTVSRIRTEHFPLTLESARPSHTSQYLCASSAAGGGEAQYFGPGTRLLVL.

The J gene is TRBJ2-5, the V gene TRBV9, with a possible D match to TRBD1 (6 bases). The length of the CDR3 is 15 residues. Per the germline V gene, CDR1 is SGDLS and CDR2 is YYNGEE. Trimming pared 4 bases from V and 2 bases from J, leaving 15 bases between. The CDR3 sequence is CASSTTGTSQETQYF. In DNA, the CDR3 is TGTGCCAGCAGCACTACCGGGACATCACAAGAGACCCAGTACTTC.

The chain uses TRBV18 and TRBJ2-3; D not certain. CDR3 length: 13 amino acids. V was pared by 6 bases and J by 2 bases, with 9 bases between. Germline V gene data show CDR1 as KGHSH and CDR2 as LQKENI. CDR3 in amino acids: CASSLSYTDTQYF. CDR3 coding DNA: TGTGCCAGCTCGCTGAGTTACACAGATACGCAGTATTTT. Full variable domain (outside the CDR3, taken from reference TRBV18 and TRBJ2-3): NAGVMQNPRHLVRRRGQEARLRCSPMKGHSHVYWYRQLPEEGLKFMVYLQKENIIDESGMPKERFSAEFPKEGPSILRIQQVVRGDSAAYFCASSLSYTDTQYFGPGTRLTVL.

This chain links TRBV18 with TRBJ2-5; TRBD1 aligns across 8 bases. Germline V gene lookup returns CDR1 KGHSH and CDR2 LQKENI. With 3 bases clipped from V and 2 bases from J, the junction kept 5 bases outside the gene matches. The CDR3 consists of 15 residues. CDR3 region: CASSPTGGNQETQYF. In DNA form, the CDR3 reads TGTGCCAGCTCACCTACAGGGGGGAATCAAGAGACCCAGTACTTC. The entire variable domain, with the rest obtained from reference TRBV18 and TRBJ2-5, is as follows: NAGVMQNPRHLVRRRGQEARLRCSPMKGHSHVYWYRQLPEEGLKFMVYLQKENIIDESGMPKERFSAEFPKEGPSILRIQQVVRGDSAAYFCASSPTGGNQETQYFGPGTRLLVL.

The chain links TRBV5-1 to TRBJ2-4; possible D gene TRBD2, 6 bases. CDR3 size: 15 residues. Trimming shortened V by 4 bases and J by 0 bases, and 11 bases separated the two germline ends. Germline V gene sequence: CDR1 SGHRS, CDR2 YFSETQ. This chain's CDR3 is CASSPGVIAKNIQYF. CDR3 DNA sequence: TGCGCCAGCAGCCCGGGGGTCATAGCCAAAAACATTCAGTACTTC.

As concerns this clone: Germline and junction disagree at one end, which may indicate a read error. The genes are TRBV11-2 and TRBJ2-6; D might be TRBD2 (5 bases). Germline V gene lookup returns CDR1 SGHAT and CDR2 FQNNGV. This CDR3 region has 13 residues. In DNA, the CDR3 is TGTGCCAGCAGGCTAGCTGGAGCCAACGTCCTGACTTTC. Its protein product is CASRLAGANVLTF. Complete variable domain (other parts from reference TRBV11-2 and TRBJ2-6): EAGVAQSPRYKIIEKRQSVAFWCNPISGHATLYWYQQILGQGPKLLIQFQNNGVVDDSQLPKDRFSAERLKGVDSTLKIQPAKLEDSAVYLCASRLAGANVLTFGAGSRLTVL.

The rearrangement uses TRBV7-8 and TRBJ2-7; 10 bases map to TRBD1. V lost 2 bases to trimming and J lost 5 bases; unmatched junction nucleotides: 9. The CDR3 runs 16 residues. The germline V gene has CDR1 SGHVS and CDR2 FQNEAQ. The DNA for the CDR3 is TGTGCCAGCAGCTTAACACCGGGACAGGGGAGGAACGAGCAGTACTTC. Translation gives CASSLTPGQGRNEQYF.

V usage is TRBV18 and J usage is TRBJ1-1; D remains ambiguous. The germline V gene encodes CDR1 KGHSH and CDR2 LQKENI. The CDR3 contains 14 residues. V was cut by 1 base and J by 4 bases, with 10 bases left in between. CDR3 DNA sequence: TGTGCCAGCTCACCACGGAGCGGGAGCACTGAAGCTTTCTTT. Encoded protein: CASSPRSGSTEAFF.

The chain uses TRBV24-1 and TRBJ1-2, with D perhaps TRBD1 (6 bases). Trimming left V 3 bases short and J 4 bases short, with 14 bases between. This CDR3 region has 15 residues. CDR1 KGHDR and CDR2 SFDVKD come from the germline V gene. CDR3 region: CATSDDGQTTYGYTF. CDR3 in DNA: TGTGCCACCAGTGATGACGGACAGACGACCTATGGCTACACCTTC.

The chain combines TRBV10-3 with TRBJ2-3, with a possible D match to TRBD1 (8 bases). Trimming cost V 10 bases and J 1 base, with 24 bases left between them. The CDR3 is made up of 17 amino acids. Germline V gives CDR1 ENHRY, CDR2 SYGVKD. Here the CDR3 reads CASKRGGRTGRTDTQYF. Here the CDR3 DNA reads TGTGCCAGTAAAAGGGGGGGCAGGACAGGGCGCACAGATACGCAGTATTTT.

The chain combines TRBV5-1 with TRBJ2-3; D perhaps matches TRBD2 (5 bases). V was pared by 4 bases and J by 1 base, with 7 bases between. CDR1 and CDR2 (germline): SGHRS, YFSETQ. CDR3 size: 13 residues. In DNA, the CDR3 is TGCGCCAGCAGCCACGGGGGCACAGATACGCAGTATTTT. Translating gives CASSHGGTDTQYF.

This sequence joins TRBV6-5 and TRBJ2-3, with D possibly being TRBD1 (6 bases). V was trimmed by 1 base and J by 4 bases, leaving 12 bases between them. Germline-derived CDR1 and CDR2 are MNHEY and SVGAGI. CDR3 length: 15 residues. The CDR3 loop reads CASSYYGDTSDTQYF. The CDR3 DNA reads TGTGCCAGCAGTTACTATGGGGACACGTCAGATACGCAGTATTTT.